This TCR beta chain was identified in a study of blood T cell repertoires in COVID-19. Turning to the study itself: Both acute and convalescent COVID-19 samples were obtained from the United States, Italy and Spain. The cDNA or gDNA used as material had been derived from T cells, B-cell-depleted T cells, or PBMCs.

Original processing notes: Estimation of nucleated cell counts was performed using reference gene primer amplification. Sequencing was performed with immunoSEQ multiplex PCR; in TCRdb, only in-frame clones are kept and a portion is missing. That table is the source of V, J and clone size, and D and trimming were worked out from the DNA. The top ten hold approximately 0.98% of the sample, which has 120,000 to 150,000 clones, 87% seen once. The V gene lost 2 bases and the J gene lost 2 bases, with 6 bases spanning the gap. The CDR3 sequence is 13 residues long. This sequence was found in a woman in her 50s with acute or convalescent COVID-19. This chain connects TRBV12-3 or TRBV12-4 to TRBJ1-2; no definite D call. The source material was peripheral blood. In DNA, the CDR3 is TGTGCCAGCAGTTTAACAGCAAACTATGGCTACACCTTC. Its protein is CASSLTANYGYTF.